The rows below give T cell receptor beta chains drawn from one sample of a study of blood T cell repertoires in COVID-19. This table comes from immunoSEQ multiplex PCR, and its TCRdb copy is limited to in-frame clones, with some not included. The sample includes more than 30,000 clones, around 89% of them seen just once. Input material: peripheral blood. The receptors were gathered from a woman aged 40-49 years with active or convalescent COVID-19. The CDR3 runs from the conserved cysteine through the conserved F or W. The D gene is left open where the match is weak. Size is stated for part of the rows, as once, few or many counts, or as a class when the clone is expanded.

size	J	V	D	DNA	CDR3
few	TRBJ2-1	TRBV19	.	TGTGCCAGCCATGCTGGACAGTTCTCTGGCAGGGGCTACAATGAGCAGTTCTTC	CASHAGQFSGRGYNEQFF
.	TRBJ1-2	TRBV24-1	.	TGTGCCACCAGTGATTTACAGGGATATGGCTACACCTTC	CATSDLQGYGYTF
.	TRBJ2-7	TRBV15	.	TGTGCCACCAGCAAAGCAGGGTCCGGCAGCACCTACGAGCAGTACTTC	CATSKAGSGSTYEQYF
few	TRBJ2-1	TRBV12-5	TRBD2	TGTGCTAGTGGACTAAGCGGGATTTTCTACAATGAGCAGTTCTTC	CASGLSGIFYNEQFF
once	TRBJ2-7	TRBV7-8	.	TGTGCCAGCAGCTTAGTTCCAAAGAGAGGCGAGTACGAGCAGTACTTC	CASSLVPKRGEYEQYF
.	TRBJ1-1	TRBV7-9	.	TGTGCCAGCAGCTTAGGGACACACAACACTGAAGCTTTCTTT	CASSLGTHNTEAFF
.	TRBJ2-5	TRBV11-2	.	TGTGCCAGCAGCTTAGCGGCAGGTGGGGAGACCCAGTACTTC	CASSLAAGGETQYF
.	TRBJ2-5	TRBV4-1	TRBD2	TGCGCCAGCAGCCAAGCTAGCGGGAGGGCGGAGACCCAGTACTTC	CASSQASGRAETQYF
.	TRBJ2-3	TRBV5-8	.	TGTGCCAGCAGCCCCGGATACGGGGGCACAGATACGCAGTATTTT	CASSPGYGGTDTQYF
.	TRBJ1-5	TRBV2	.	TGTGCCAGCAGTGAACGGGGGAGTAGGGGTCAGCCCCAGCATTTT	CASSERGSRGQPQHF
.	TRBJ1-2	TRBV27	TRBD1	TGTGCCAGCAGTTTAAGTGGACAGGGGTTGCACTATGGCTACACCTTC	CASSLSGQGLHYGYTF
.	TRBJ1-5	TRBV15	.	TGTGCCACCAGCAGAGATCCCCCGGGGGGGAATCAGCCCCAGCATTTT	CATSRDPPGGNQPQHF
.	TRBJ2-7	TRBV5-1	TRBD2	TGCGCCAGCAGCTTGGAGCGGGAGGCCTACGAGCAGTACTTC	CASSLEREAYEQYF
.	TRBJ2-5	TRBV9	TRBD2	TGTGCCAGCAGCGCGGGGACTAGCGGGGGGGAGACCCAGTACTTC	CASSAGTSGGETQYF
.	TRBJ2-3	TRBV18	.	TGTGCCAGCTCACCACCGGCTAGCCAAACAGATACGCAGTATTTT	CASSPPASQTDTQYF
.	TRBJ1-5	TRBV6-2/TRBV6-3	.	TGTGCCAGCAGTGGTGCGAACGCCTATCAGCCCCAGCATTTT	CASSGANAYQPQHF
once	TRBJ1-4	TRBV6-1	.	TGTGCCAGCAGTGAACGCGCGGGGGGAACTAATGAAAAACTGTTTTTT	CASSERAGGTNEKLFF
.	TRBJ1-1	TRBV5-4	.	TGTGCCAGCAGCGGCCGTCTCGACAGGAACACTGAAGCTTTCTTT	CASSGRLDRNTEAFF
.	TRBJ2-1	TRBV7-8	TRBD2	TGTGCCAGCAGCCACCCGCGACTAGCGGGAGGAACTACCTACAATGAGCAGTTCTTC	CASSHPRLAGGTTYNEQFF
.	TRBJ1-3	TRBV5-1	.	TGCGCCAGCAGCTTGGTCGCCAGCTCTGGAAACACCATATATTTT	CASSLVASSGNTIYF
.	TRBJ2-3	TRBV6-1	TRBD2	TGTGCCAGCAGTGGGGGTAGCGGGAGCTGGAGCACAGATACGCAGTATTTT	CASSGGSGSWSTDTQYF
.	TRBJ2-3	TRBV6-5	.	TGTGCCACCGGGGGCGGGGGTCTAGATACGCAGTATTTT	CATGGGGLDTQYF
.	TRBJ2-3	TRBV6-5	TRBD2	TGTGCCAGCCGGGAGGGGAGCACAGATACGCAGTATTTT	CASREGSTDTQYF
.	TRBJ2-1	TRBV6-5	TRBD2	TGTGCCAGCAATCGGGGGGGCTACAATGAGCAGTTCTTC	CASNRGGYNEQFF
.	TRBJ1-5	TRBV28	.	TGTGCCAGCAGTTCTTCAGGGGGCAATCAGCCCCAGCATTTT	CASSSSGGNQPQHF
.	TRBJ2-1	TRBV7-8	TRBD2	TGTGCCAGCAGCTCGACTAGCGGGGGGGACAATGAGCAGTTCTTC	CASSSTSGGDNEQFF
.	TRBJ2-1	TRBV19	.	TGTGCCAGTAGTATAGTCGGTCTAGCGACCAATGAGCAGTTCTTC	CASSIVGLATNEQFF
once	TRBJ2-3	TRBV3-1/TRBV3-2	.	TGTGCCAGCAGCCAAGATAGGGGCGGCTACACAGATACGCAGTATTTT	CASSQDRGGYTDTQYF
once	TRBJ1-2	TRBV5-1	.	TGCGCCAGCAGCTTGGAGGTTGGGGGGGCTTACACCTTC	CASSLEVGGAYTF
once	TRBJ2-2	TRBV30	TRBD2	TGTGCCTGGGGGAGACTAGCGGAGACCGGGGAGCTGTTTTTT	CAWGRLAETGELFF
.	TRBJ2-5	TRBV5-1	TRBD2	TGCGCCAGCAGCTTGGGGTGGGAAGCGGGGACAGAGACCCAGTACTTC	CASSLGWEAGTETQYF
.	TRBJ2-3	TRBV27	TRBD2	TGTGCCAGCCTTCGTAAAGGTCCAGCGGGAGGGTCCCCATCGGATACGCAGTATTTT	CASLRKGPAGGSPSDTQYF
.	TRBJ2-1	TRBV24-1	TRBD1	TGTGCCACCAGTGCGCCAGACAGGGGGAACAATGAGCAGTTCTTC	CATSAPDRGNNEQFF
.	TRBJ2-7	TRBV7-9	.	TGTGCCAGCAGCCAAGGTCGGGGGAGCTCCTACGAGCAGTACTTC	CASSQGRGSSYEQYF
.	TRBJ1-1	TRBV6-5	.	TGTGCCAGCAGTTACGCGGGGCCACGGGCTGAAGCTTTCTTT	CASSYAGPRAEAFF
.	TRBJ2-3	TRBV5-1	TRBD2	TGCGCCAGCAGGCCGGGACTAGCGGACACAGATACGCAGTATTTT	CASRPGLADTDTQYF
.	TRBJ1-5	TRBV5-4	.	TGTGCCAGCAGCTTGCCAGGATATAGCAATCAGCCCCAGCATTTT	CASSLPGYSNQPQHF
few	TRBJ1-2	TRBV3-1/TRBV3-2	.	TGTGCCAGCAGCATTACGCGGAAAGACAGAACCGTTAACTATGGCTACACCTTC	CASSITRKDRTVNYGYTF
.	TRBJ1-1	TRBV18	.	TGTGCCAGCTCACTGATCATTGGAGACCAGTTCCCTTTCTTT	CASSLIIGDQFPFF
.	TRBJ1-2	TRBV6-5	TRBD1	TGTGCCAGCAGTCCAGGGGGAGCGTTCTATGGCTACACCTTC	CASSPGGAFYGYTF
.	TRBJ1-3	TRBV4-1	TRBD1	TGCGCCAGCAGCCAACATATTTCCGGGACAGGGATTTCTGGAAACACCATATATTTT	CASSQHISGTGISGNTIYF
.	TRBJ2-1	TRBV6-6	.	TGTGCCAGCGGGGGGGCCAATGAGCAGTTCTTC	CASGGANEQFF
.	TRBJ1-1	TRBV14	.	TGTGCCAGCAGCCAAGACGGGGAACCGAACACTGAAGCTTTCTTT	CASSQDGEPNTEAFF
.	TRBJ2-3	TRBV18	.	TGTGCCAGCTCACCACCGGTAGGTCCGGGAACAGATACGCAGTATTTT	CASSPPVGPGTDTQYF
.	TRBJ1-2	TRBV7-2	.	TGTGCCAGCAGCTTACTAGAGAGGGCGAGCGGCTACACCTTC	CASSLLERASGYTF